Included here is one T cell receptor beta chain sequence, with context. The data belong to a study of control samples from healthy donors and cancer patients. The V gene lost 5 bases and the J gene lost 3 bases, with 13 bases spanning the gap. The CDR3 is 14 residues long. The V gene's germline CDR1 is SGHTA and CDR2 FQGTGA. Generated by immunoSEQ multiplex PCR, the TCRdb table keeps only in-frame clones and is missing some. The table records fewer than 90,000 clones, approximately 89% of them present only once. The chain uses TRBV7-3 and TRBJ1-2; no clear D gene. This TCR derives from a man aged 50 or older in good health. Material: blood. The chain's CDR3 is CASSPGPRDYGYTF. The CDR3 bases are TGTGCCAGCAGCCCCGGACCCCGGGACTATGGCTACACCTTC.